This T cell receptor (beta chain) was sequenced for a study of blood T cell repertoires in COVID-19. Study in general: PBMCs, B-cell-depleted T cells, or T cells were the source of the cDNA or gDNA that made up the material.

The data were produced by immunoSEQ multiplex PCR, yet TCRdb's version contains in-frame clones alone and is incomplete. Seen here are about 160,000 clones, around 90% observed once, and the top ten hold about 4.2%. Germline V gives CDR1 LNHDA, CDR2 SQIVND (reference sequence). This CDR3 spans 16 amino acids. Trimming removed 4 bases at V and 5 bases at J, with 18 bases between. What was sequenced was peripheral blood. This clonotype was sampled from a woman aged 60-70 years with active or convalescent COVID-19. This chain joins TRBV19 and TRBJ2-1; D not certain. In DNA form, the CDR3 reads TGTGCCAGTAGTAACGTAGGTCTAGAGGAAAACAATGAGCAGTTCTTC. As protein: CASSNVGLEENNEQFF.